Below, 25 T cell receptor beta chains from the same sample are listed, as sequenced in a study of regulatory T cells in long-lasting Graves disease. Time point noted: newly diagnosed GD, antithyroid drugs for less than 3 months. Construction of the TCR library relied on RNA isolated from PBMCs. Arm-PCR of CDR3 regions with iRepertoire HTBI primers generated TCR beta libraries. TCRdb fed the multiplex PCR reads into MiXCR, producing one record per CDR3 protein. Of about 450,000 distinct CDR3 sequences in the sample, less than 20% were seen once. The sample was also reused in another study, on T cells in Graves' hyperthyroidism and ophthalmopathy.

Sequencing was performed on peripheral blood mononuclear cells (PBMCs), taken at new diagnosis, from a patient treated with antithyroid drugs. Every receptor here comes from a woman in her thirties with Graves disease.

CDR3 DNA sequence: TGCGCCAGCAGGAAGGGGACAGACAGGATCCGGGAGCTGTTTTTT. This encodes CASRKGTDRIRELFF. V usage is TRBV5-1 and J usage is TRBJ2-2, with 7 bases lining up with TRBD1. The CDR3 runs 15 residues. Germline V gene data show CDR1 as SGHRS and CDR2 as YFSETQ. The J segment lost 9 bases and the V segment lost 5 bases, leaving 13 bases of the junction unmatched.

Remarks on this clonotype: A much larger clone lies one base from this, so it may be a read error. As the CDR3 is not closed by the conserved phenylalanine or tryptophan, this likely results from a read error. The J gene is TRBJ2-3, the V gene TRBV6-2 or TRBV6-3; the D call may be TRBD1 or TRBD2 (5 bases each). This CDR3 is 14 amino acids long. From germline, CDR1 is MNHEY and CDR2 SVGEGT. The V and J ends lost 5 bases and 5 bases respectively, with 14 bases between them. CDR3 sequence reads: CASSVSRDVDTQYL. The CDR3 coding sequence is TGTGCCAGCAGTGTATCCCGGGACGTAGATACGCAGTATCTT.

A few counts support this clonotype. The chain is built from TRBV12-3 or TRBV12-4 and TRBJ2-1, with D perhaps TRBD2 (5 bases). Between the trimmed V and J ends, which lost 6 bases and 7 bases, there was a span of 19 bases. The CDR3 extends over 15 amino acids. In DNA, the CDR3 is TGTGCCAGCAGCTCGGACTGGAAGATACAAAATGAGCAGTTCTTC. This gives the protein CASSSDWKIQNEQFF.

The V gene is TRBV20-1, the J gene TRBJ2-2; possible D gene TRBD2, 6 bases. This CDR3 is 15 amino acids long. The germline gives CDR1 DFQATT, CDR2 SNEGSKA (reference sequence). The V and J ends lost 2 bases and 10 bases respectively, with 20 bases between them. The CDR3 bases are TGCAGTGCTAGACCACCAGCGGGCGGACGCGCGGAGCTGTTTTTT. Translating it yields CSARPPAGGRAELFF.

This clonotype has ten or more counts. V gene TRBV3-1 combines with J gene TRBJ1-4; possibly TRBD1 for D (6 bases). V shed 2 bases and J shed 7 bases, with 14 bases lying between them. The CDR3 runs 15 residues. The germline CDR1 and CDR2 sequences are LGHDT and YNNKEL (reference sequence). The CDR3 sequence: CASSQPGGRTEKLFF. In DNA form, the CDR3 reads TGTGCCAGCAGCCAACCCGGGGGGCGCACTGAAAAACTGTTTTTT.

For the CDR3, the DNA is TGTGCCAGCATCCCACCCAACACCAGACCGAGGCCCCAGCATTTT. Translated: CASIPPNTRPRPQHF. This rearrangement joins TRBV7-3 to TRBJ1-5; D is undetermined. The CDR3 contains 15 residues. Trimming took 7 bases from V and 9 from J, leaving 22 bases between them. The V gene's germline CDR1 is SGHTA and CDR2 FQGTGA.

This clonotype has at least ten counts. The chain links TRBV3-1 to TRBJ2-1; TRBD1 might be the D (6 bases). Germline V CDR1 and CDR2: LGHDT, YNNKEL (reference sequence). The CDR3 sequence is 15 residues long. V lost 2 bases to trimming and J lost 5 bases, with 13 bases between them. The CDR3 DNA is TGTGCCAGCAGCCAATGGGGGCAGCCTAACAATGAGCAGTTCTTC. Translated, it gives CASSQWGQPNNEQFF.

Only one count was recorded for this clonotype. The V call is TRBV28, the J call TRBJ2-7; tentatively, D is TRBD2 (6 bases). V lost 4 bases to trimming and J lost 0 bases, with 22 bases between them. The CDR3 extends over 18 amino acids. CDR1 and CDR2 (germline): MDHEN, SYDVKM. Here the CDR3 DNA reads TGTGCCAGCAGTTCCACTACGTTGCGGGCCGGGAGCTCCTACGAGCAGTACTTC. Its protein product is CASSSTTLRAGSSYEQYF.

This clonotype showed up many times. V and J are TRBV5-1 and TRBJ2-1; 9 nucleotides align to TRBD2. V was clipped by 6 bases and J by 6 bases; unmatched bases: 4. This CDR3 comprises 13 residues. The V gene's germline CDR1 is SGHRS and CDR2 YFSETQ. CDR3 protein: CASTLAGVNEQFF. DNA for the CDR3: TGCGCCAGCACCTTAGCGGGAGTCAATGAGCAGTTCTTC.

As regards this clonotype: The junction does not match germline at one end; this may be a read error. The chain is built from TRBV5-1 and TRBJ2-7, with a weak D call TRBD2 (7 bases). The CDR3 totals 18 residues. Germline CDR1 is SGHRS and CDR2 is YFSETQ. CDR3 residues: CASSLGVHLADRFYEQYF. In DNA form, the CDR3 reads TGTGCCAGCAGCTTGGGCGTCCACCTAGCGGACAGATTCTACGAGCAGTACTTC.

This clonotype was seen at least ten times. V and J are TRBV7-9 and TRBJ1-1; D gene unclear. Trimming cost V 8 bases and J 0 bases, with 16 bases left between them. The CDR3 sequence is 15 residues long. Germline V gene lookup returns CDR1 SEHNR and CDR2 FQNEAQ (reference sequence). CDR3 DNA sequence: TGTGCCAGCCGTCCGAGGACTTCCCTGAACACTGAAGCTTTCTTT. Translation: CASRPRTSLNTEAFF.

The sample holds many counts of this clonotype. The chain employs TRBV11-2 and TRBJ2-7; 12 bases line up with TRBD1. V shed 5 bases and J 6 bases; nucleotides not matched to a gene: 5. The CDR3 runs 14 residues. The germline gives CDR1 SGHAT, CDR2 FQNNGV. In DNA, the CDR3 is TGTGCCAGCAGCAAGGGACAGGGGGCGCTCGAGCAGTACTTC. Translating it yields CASSKGQGALEQYF.

The V gene is TRBV27, the J gene TRBJ2-5, with 9 bases fitting TRBD2. Germline CDR1 MNHEY, CDR2 SMNVEV (reference sequence). The CDR3 runs to 15 residues. The V gene end was trimmed by 5 bases and the J gene end by 4 bases; junction bases not matched to a gene: 8. The CDR3 bases are TGTGCCAGCAGTAACTTAGCGGGGGCAGGAGAGACCCAGTACTTC. Translation: CASSNLAGAGETQYF.

This clonotype was counted many times. The rearrangement joins TRBV20-1 to TRBJ2-3; 10 bases match TRBD2. V trimming: 2 bases; J trimming: 1 base; junction bases outside the gene matches: 15. Germline CDR1 DFQATT, CDR2 SNEGSKA (reference sequence). This CDR3 contains 19 residues. DNA for the CDR3: TGCAGTGCTAGACCTAGCGGGAGTAGGTTTGGGAGTCGCACAGATACGCAGTATTTT. Amino acids: CSARPSGSRFGSRTDTQYF.

This clonotype was observed many times. The V and J genes are TRBV6-2 or TRBV6-3 and TRBJ2-7, with 7 bases identical to TRBD1. The CDR3 is made up of 13 amino acids. The germline CDR1 and CDR2 sequences are MNHEY and SVGEGT. The V gene end was trimmed by 5 bases and the J gene end by 6 bases; junction bases not matched to a gene: 7. The CDR3 here is CASSAHRGSEQYF. The CDR3 bases are TGTGCCAGCAGTGCTCACAGGGGTTCCGAGCAGTACTTC.

There are a few counts of this clonotype. V gene TRBV20-1 combines with J gene TRBJ1-1, with 7 nucleotides matching TRBD1. The ends lost 5 bases at V and 1 base at J; junction bases unmatched: 4. CDR1 is DFQATT and CDR2 is SNEGSKA in the germline V gene (reference sequence). This CDR3 spans 13 amino acids. CDR3 sequence reads: CSAHQGGNTEAFF. The DNA for the CDR3 is TGCAGTGCTCACCAGGGGGGGAACACTGAAGCTTTCTTT.

At least ten counts were recorded for this clonotype. The chain uses TRBV6-5 and TRBJ2-5; D not resolved. There are 13 residues in the CDR3. Trimming removed 2 bases from V and 1 base from J, with 5 bases in between. The germline CDR1 and CDR2 sequences are MNHEY and SVGAGI. Here the CDR3 reads CASSYEFQETQYF. DNA of the CDR3: TGTGCCAGCAGTTACGAGTTCCAAGAGACCCAGTACTTC.

This clonotype was seen repeatedly, ten times or more. The chain carries TRBV27 and TRBJ2-1, with D perhaps matching TRBD1 (6 bases). The CDR3 contains 11 residues. Per germline, CDR1 MNHEY and CDR2 SMNVEV (reference sequence). The V and J ends lost 5 bases and 11 bases respectively, with 10 bases between them. The CDR3 loop is CASSNRAKQFF. The CDR3, as DNA: TGTGCCAGCAGTAACAGGGCTAAGCAGTTCTTC.

This clonotype was seen a few times. V usage is TRBV6-5 and J usage is TRBJ2-7, with 10 bases aligning to TRBD1. With 2 bases clipped from V and 4 bases from J, the junction kept 2 bases outside the gene matches. The CDR3 is made up of 14 amino acids. Germline CDR1 reads MNHEY; CDR2 reads SVGAGI. DNA for the CDR3: TGTGCCAGCAGTTACGGGGGACAGGGGTACGAGCAGTACTTC. As protein: CASSYGGQGYEQYF.

This clonotype was seen only once. V is TRBV27 and J is TRBJ2-1; no clear D gene. Trimming shortened V by 5 bases and J by 10 bases, and 15 bases separated the two germline ends. The CDR3 is 13 amino acids. Germline CDR1 is MNHEY and CDR2 is SMNVEV (reference sequence). CDR3 sequence (DNA): TGTGCCAGCAGTCCCTCCCCCTCCTACGAGCAGTTCTTC. This encodes CASSPSPSYEQFF.

A word on this clonotype: A much larger clonotype is one base distant, so this may be a read error. V usage is TRBV5-6 and J usage is TRBJ1-2, with unresolved D. The CDR3 contains 15 residues. CDR1 and CDR2 (germline): SGHDT, YYEEEE. V was cut by 0 bases and J by 3 bases, with 12 bases left in between. This CDR3 is CASSLGPPGDYGYTF. The CDR3 DNA reads as TGTGCCAGCAGCTTGGGGCCTCCCGGCGACTATGGCTACACCTTC. The complete variable domain, with remaining parts taken from reference TRBV5-6 and TRBJ1-2, reads DAGVTQSPTHLIKTRGQQVTLRCSPKSGHDTVSWYQQALGQGPQFIFQYYEEEERQRGNFPDRFSGHQFPNYSSELNVNALLLGDSALYLCASSLGPPGDYGYTFGSGTRLTVV.

This clonotype was detected many times. The V and J genes are TRBV18 and TRBJ1-1, with D possibly being TRBD1 (5 bases). This CDR3 is 18 amino acids long. CDR1 KGHSH and CDR2 LQKENI come from the germline V gene. V was cut by 3 bases and J by 10 bases, with 30 bases left in between. The CDR3, as DNA: TGTGCCAGCTCACCTGTTAGCCAGGGAGGGTCCGGGCGTCTTACAGCTTTCTTT. This sequence encodes CASSPVSQGGSGRLTAFF.

The sample holds many counts of this clonotype. Here the CDR3 DNA reads TGCAGTGCTAGAGATCTGACTAGCTTCTCAGATACGCAGTATTTT. Translated, it gives CSARDLTSFSDTQYF. The chain recombines TRBV20-1 with TRBJ2-3; TRBD2 matches at 7 bases. The trim removed 0 bases at V and 4 bases at J, leaving 7 bases unmatched. CDR1 is DFQATT and CDR2 is SNEGSKA in the germline V gene (reference sequence). The CDR3 has 15 residues.

This clonotype has at least ten counts. The V gene is TRBV29-1, the J gene TRBJ1-1, with D maybe TRBD1 (6 bases). The CDR3 loop spans 13 amino acids. The germline V gene has CDR1 SQVTM and CDR2 ANQGSEA. V was pared by 4 bases and J by 1 base, with 10 bases between. DNA of the CDR3: TGCAGCGTTGGGGGACAAAGGAACACTGAAGCTTTCTTT. It encodes CSVGGQRNTEAFF.

The chain has TRBV20-1 and TRBJ1-2; tentative D call: TRBD1 (6 bases). Per the germline V gene, CDR1 is DFQATT and CDR2 is SNEGSKA (reference sequence). This CDR3 is built from 13 residues. Trimming shortened V by 4 bases and J by 8 bases, and 17 bases separated the two germline ends. The CDR3 is CSATLDSRWGYTF. In nucleotides, the CDR3 is TGCAGTGCTACCCTGGACAGTCGTTGGGGCTACACCTTC.